This is a list of T cell receptor beta chains from one sample in a study of cytomegalovirus exposure and HLA in healthy donors. Some clones are missing from TCRdb's copy, which holds only in-frame ones; the method was immunoSEQ multiplex PCR. The table shows about 140,000 clones, with roughly 82% occurring only once. The sample comprised PBMCs. The receptor set was obtained from a young man in good health and CMV-seropositive. Both conserved end residues are part of each CDR3. D genes are given only for firm matches. Only some rows state a clone size, as once, few, many or a class for expanded clones.

V	J	size	D	DNA	CDR3
TRBV19	TRBJ2-1	-	-	TGTGCCAGTAGTATCAGTTCCTACAATGAGCAGTTCTTC	CASSISSYNEQFF
TRBV6-5	TRBJ2-7	-	TRBD1	TGTGCCAGCACCTCACTACAGGGGTACTCCTACGAGCAGTACTTC	CASTSLQGYSYEQYF
TRBV6-1	TRBJ1-5	-	-	TGTGCCAGCAGTGAAAGGGGGAATCAGCCCCAGCATTTT	CASSERGNQPQHF
TRBV19	TRBJ1-2	-	TRBD1	TGTGCCAGTAGTACCAGCCCAGGGGGGAGTAACTATGGCTACACCTTC	CASSTSPGGSNYGYTF
TRBV7-9	TRBJ2-7	-	TRBD1	TGTGCCAGCAGCTTAAGGTCAGGACAGGGTTTCAACTACGAGCAGTACTTC	CASSLRSGQGFNYEQYF
TRBV21-1	TRBJ2-7	-	-	TGTGGGCCGGGATGGACTGTCGTTCATTACGAGCAGTACTTC	CGPGWTVVHYEQYF
TRBV5-1	TRBJ2-7	-	TRBD1	TGCGCCAGCAGCTTACCCGGGGACAGGTCCTACGAGCAGTACTTC	CASSLPGDRSYEQYF
TRBV10-3	TRBJ2-6	-	TRBD1	TGTGCCATCAGTGGCAGAGGACAGGAGTACTCTGGGGCCAACGTCCTGACTTTC	CAISGRGQEYSGANVLTF
TRBV7-9	TRBJ2-1	-	-	TGTGCCAGCAGCTTCGACGCGGGGCTCTACAATGAGCAGTTCTTC	CASSFDAGLYNEQFF
TRBV2	TRBJ1-5	-	TRBD1	TGTGCCAGCAGTTTACAGGGGACCTCTAGCAATCAGCCCCAGCATTTT	CASSLQGTSSNQPQHF
TRBV15	TRBJ2-7	-	TRBD1	TGTGCCACCAGCCCCGAGGACAGGGGGCCCTACGAGCAGTACTTC	CATSPEDRGPYEQYF
TRBV28	TRBJ1-1	-	-	TGTGCCAGCATTACCCGGGTGAACACTGAAGCTTTCTTT	CASITRVNTEAFF
TRBV6-6	TRBJ1-2	-	-	TGTGCCAGCAGCCCCAATCGAGGCAGCTACACCTTC	CASSPNRGSYTF
TRBV9	TRBJ1-1	-	-	TGTGCCAGCAGTCCATGGGGGGGCACTGAAGCTTTCTTT	CASSPWGGTEAFF
TRBV2	TRBJ2-3	few	TRBD1	TGTGCCAGCAGTGAGTTTAAGGGGGCGAGCACAGATACGCAGTATTTT	CASSEFKGASTDTQYF
TRBV15	TRBJ1-5	-	TRBD1	TGTGCCACCAGCGATTCTTTGACAGGGAGCAATCAGCCCCAGCATTTT	CATSDSLTGSNQPQHF
TRBV5-8	TRBJ1-1	-	TRBD1	TGTGCCAGCAGCTCAGGGGATTACAGGGGCACTGAAGCTTTCTTT	CASSSGDYRGTEAFF
TRBV30	TRBJ1-1	-	TRBD1	TGTGCCTGGAGTGCAGGGGGAAAAACTGAAGCTTTCTTT	CAWSAGGKTEAFF
TRBV7-9	TRBJ1-2	-	TRBD1	TGTGCCAGCAGCATGGACAGGCGATCCGGGTACACCTTC	CASSMDRRSGYTF
TRBV9	TRBJ2-7	-	-	TGTGCCAGCAGCCCTTTAAGTCGCGGGGCACCGTACGAGCAGTACTTC	CASSPLSRGAPYEQYF
TRBV4-1	TRBJ2-1	-	-	TGCGCCAGCAGCCAAGATCAGCGACCTGTAGGGGGGCAGTTCTTC	CASSQDQRPVGGQFF
TRBV28	TRBJ1-5	-	TRBD1	TGTGCCAGCAGTCCCAGAAGGACAGGAACTAGCAATCAGCCCCAGCATTTT	CASSPRRTGTSNQPQHF
TRBV27	TRBJ1-1	-	-	TGTGCCAGCAGAGATCCCCGGAGGCCCGGCCGGGTAACTGAAGCTTTCTTT	CASRDPRRPGRVTEAFF
TRBV5-4	TRBJ1-1	-	TRBD1	TGTGCCAGCAGCTTGGCGGGACAGGGGGACACTGAAGCTTTCTTT	CASSLAGQGDTEAFF
TRBV6-5	TRBJ2-7	-	-	TGTGCCAGCAGTTACCCGGGGGACGCCGGGGGTTACGAGCAGTACTTC	CASSYPGDAGGYEQYF
TRBV5-1	TRBJ2-7	few	-	TGCGCCAGCAGCTTGGCCGCTAGTTACGAGCAGTACTTC	CASSLAASYEQYF
TRBV5-4	TRBJ2-7	-	-	TGTGCCAGCAGCTTGGACAACTACGAGCAGTACTTC	CASSLDNYEQYF
TRBV7-9	TRBJ1-1	-	-	TGTGCCAGCAGCCTTAACCAGGGGACTGAAGCTTTCTTT	CASSLNQGTEAFF
TRBV6-5	TRBJ2-1	-	TRBD1	TGTGCCAGCATCCCACAGGGGCACAATGAGCAGTTCTTC	CASIPQGHNEQFF
TRBV5-1	TRBJ2-7	-	-	TGCGCCAGCAGCTTATATTCGGGGGCCTACGAGCAGTACTTC	CASSLYSGAYEQYF
TRBV19	TRBJ2-1	-	-	TGTGCCAGTGAGCTCCCGGCCGGGGAGCAGTTCTTC	CASELPAGEQFF
TRBV4-2	TRBJ1-2	-	-	TGTGCCAGCAGTACCGAGCGGGGGGGGAGGGATGGCTACACCTTC	CASSTERGGRDGYTF
TRBV6-5	TRBJ2-1	once	TRBD2	TGTGCCAGCAGACTAGCGGCACCCTACAATGAGCAGTTCTTC	CASRLAAPYNEQFF
TRBV7-2	TRBJ2-1	-	-	TGTGCCAGCAGCTTCCCCCGGTCCCATGAGCAGTTCTTC	CASSFPRSHEQFF
TRBV29-1	TRBJ2-3	-	-	TGCAGCGTTGCGAGTCGCACAGATACGCAGTATTTT	CSVASRTDTQYF
TRBV11-2	TRBJ1-1	-	-	TGTGCCAGCAGCCAGAACACTGAAGCTTTCTTT	CASSQNTEAFF
TRBV10-2	TRBJ2-3	-	TRBD2	TGCGCCAGCACCGAACTAGCGGCCACAGATACGCAGTATTTT	CASTELAATDTQYF
TRBV7-6	TRBJ2-1	-	TRBD2	TGTGCCAGCACCGACCCCCTAGCGGGGTACAATGAGCAGTTCTTC	CASTDPLAGYNEQFF
TRBV28	TRBJ2-2	-	-	TGTGCCAGTTTACGGTCCACCGGGGAGCTGTTTTTT	CASLRSTGELFF
TRBV2	TRBJ2-6	-	TRBD1	TGTGCCAGCAGTACCGACAGGGTCACCCCTGGGGCCAACGTCCTGACTTTC	CASSTDRVTPGANVLTF
TRBV18	TRBJ2-7	-	TRBD1	TGTGCCAGCTCAGACAGGGAAGGAGACGAGCAGTACTTC	CASSDREGDEQYF
TRBV5-4	TRBJ2-7	-	TRBD1	TGTGCCAGCAGCTTAAAGACAGGGAACCACGAGCAGTACTTC	CASSLKTGNHEQYF
TRBV4-1	TRBJ2-3	once	TRBD2	TGCGCCAGCAGCCAGGGACTAGCGGGAGTGGCCACAGATACGCAGTATTTT	CASSQGLAGVATDTQYF
TRBV7-9	TRBJ1-1	once	-	TGTGCCAGCAGCTCGCGACAGACGAACACTGAAGCTTTCTTT	CASSSRQTNTEAFF
TRBV6-6	TRBJ1-5	-	TRBD1	TGTGCCAGCACCTACCCCCCAGGGGGTAATCAGCCCCAGCATTTT	CASTYPPGGNQPQHF